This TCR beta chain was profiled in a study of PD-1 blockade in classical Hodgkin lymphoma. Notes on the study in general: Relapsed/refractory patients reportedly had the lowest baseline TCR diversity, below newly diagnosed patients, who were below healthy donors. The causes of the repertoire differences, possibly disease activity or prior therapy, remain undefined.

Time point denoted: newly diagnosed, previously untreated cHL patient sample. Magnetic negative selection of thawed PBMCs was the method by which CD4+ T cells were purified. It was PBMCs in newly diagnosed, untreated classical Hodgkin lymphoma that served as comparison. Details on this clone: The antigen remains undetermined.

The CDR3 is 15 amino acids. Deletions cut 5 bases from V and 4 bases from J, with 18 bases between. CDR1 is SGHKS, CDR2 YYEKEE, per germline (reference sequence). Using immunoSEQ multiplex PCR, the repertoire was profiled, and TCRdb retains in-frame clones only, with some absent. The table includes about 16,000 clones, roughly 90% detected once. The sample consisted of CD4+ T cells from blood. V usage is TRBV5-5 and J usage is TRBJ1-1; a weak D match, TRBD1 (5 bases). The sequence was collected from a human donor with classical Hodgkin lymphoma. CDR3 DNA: TGTGCCAGCAGTAGAGAACCGCAGCAGGGCACTGAAGCTTTCTTT. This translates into CASSREPQQGTEAFF.